The 10 T cell receptor beta chains reported below all come from one sample, sequenced in a study of cytomegalovirus exposure and HLA in healthy donors. The PCR was carried out with 60 Vbeta primers and 13 Jbeta primers. Data came from immunoSEQ multiplex PCR; TCRdb stores just in-frame clones and leaves some out. The sample data list some 180,000 clones. Sequenced sample: PBMCs. These receptors were collected from a man younger than 45 in good health and CMV-seronegative.

The chain combines TRBV7-6 with TRBJ2-5; 8 bases are shared with TRBD2. Losses at the gene ends were 5 bases for V and 5 bases for J; bases not matched to a gene: 7. The CDR3 has 14 residues. The germline V gene encodes CDR1 SGHVS and CDR2 FNYEAQ. CDR3 loop: CASSQAGAGETQYF. CDR3 bases: TGTGCCAGCAGCCAAGCGGGAGCGGGGGAGACCCAGTACTTC.

The CDR3 here is CASSRTGYEQYF. In nucleotides, the CDR3 is TGTGCCAGCAGTCGGACAGGGTACGAGCAGTACTTC. This chain joins TRBV6-5 and TRBJ2-7; 8 bases are shared with TRBD1. CDR1 is MNHEY, CDR2 SVGAGI, per germline. V was clipped by 5 bases and J by 4 bases; unmatched bases: 1. This CDR3 is built from 12 residues.

V is TRBV18 and J is TRBJ1-3; no definite D call. The germline gives CDR1 KGHSH, CDR2 LQKENI. CDR3 length equals 16 residues. The V end was cut by 3 bases, the J end by 0 bases, with 12 bases between. This CDR3 reads CASSPSPGGSGNTIYF. DNA of the CDR3: TGTGCCAGCTCACCTTCACCGGGTGGCTCTGGAAACACCATATATTTT.

Turning to this clone: The same CDR3 is also encoded by other DNA sequences in this sample. This chain uses TRBV7-9 with TRBJ1-1, with 10 bases lining up with TRBD1. Germline CDR1 and CDR2: SEHNR and FQNEAQ (reference sequence). The J segment lost 7 bases and the V segment lost 1 base, leaving 3 bases of the junction unmatched. The CDR3 is made up of 14 amino acids. This CDR3 reads CASSLGQGAGEAFF. CDR3 nucleotide sequence: TGTGCCAGCAGCTTAGGACAGGGGGCGGGTGAAGCTTTCTTT.

J is TRBJ2-7 and V is TRBV11-2; the D gene is possibly TRBD2 (5 bases). The V end was cut by 5 bases, the J end by 2 bases, with 13 bases between. This CDR3 has 14 residues. The germline V gene has CDR1 SGHAT and CDR2 FQNNGV. The CDR3 DNA reads as TGTGCCAGCAGCATGCCGACCGGGACCTACGAGCAGTACTTC. Amino acid sequence: CASSMPTGTYEQYF.

CDR3 sequence (DNA): TGTGCCAGCAGGAGGACAGGGGACACCGGGGAGCTGTTTTTT. This codes for CASRRTGDTGELFF. The V gene is TRBV6-1, the J gene TRBJ2-2, with TRBD1 matching 9 bases. The junction had 2 bases not matched to a gene; V was cut back by 6 bases and J by 3 bases. CDR1 is MNHNS, CDR2 SASEGT, per germline. The CDR3 has 14 amino acids.

This chain connects TRBV6-6 to TRBJ2-1; weak D call: TRBD1 (6 bases). V lost 5 bases and J 1 base, leaving 9 bases between the germline ends. Germline V gene data show CDR1 as MNHNY and CDR2 as SVGAGI (reference sequence). CDR3 length: 14 amino acids. In DNA, the CDR3 is TGTGCCAGCAGTCCCGACAGGTCCTACAATGAGCAGTTCTTC. Translation: CASSPDRSYNEQFF.

The rearrangement joins TRBV18 to TRBJ1-2; 11 bases agree with TRBD1. The CDR3 spans 12 residues. V lost 6 bases and J lost 14; bases outside the gene matches: 8. The germline V gene encodes CDR1 KGHSH and CDR2 LQKENI. For the CDR3, the DNA is TGTGCCAGCTCCGGTGGACAGGGGGCCGGAACCTTC. Protein sequence: CASSGGQGAGTF.

The chain couples TRBV19 to TRBJ1-2; 9 bases are a match to TRBD1. CDR3 length: 15 residues. CDR1 is LNHDA, CDR2 SQIVND, per germline (reference sequence). V was pared by 4 bases and J by 6 bases, with 9 bases of the junction left unmatched. The CDR3 loop is CASSRATTGGDGYTF. Written as DNA, the CDR3 is TGTGCCAGTAGTAGGGCGACCACAGGGGGCGATGGCTACACCTTC.

The CDR3 DNA is TGTGCCTCCTCGGGGAGTGGGGCCAACGTCCTGACTTTC. It is translated as CASSGSGANVLTF. The chain combines TRBV10-3 with TRBJ2-6; TRBD2 might be the D (5 bases). Germline V gene sequence: CDR1 ENHRY, CDR2 SYGVKD. V lost 11 bases, J lost 3 bases, and 11 bases lay in between. CDR3 length: 13 residues.